Sequencing of this T cell receptor (beta chain) was carried out in a study of response to subunit inactivated influenza vaccine. One entry per CDR3 protein, called by TCRdb with MiXCR from the RT-PCR reads. The table lists more than 500,000 distinct CDR3 sequences, 11% of them singletons. The germline gives CDR1 SGHRS, CDR2 YFSETQ. The CDR3 sequence is 14 residues long. Trimming left V 6 bases short and J 4 bases short, with 16 bases between. The same specimen was also included in a second study, on T cells expressing NK-cell markers. From that second work: Making the TCR beta cDNA relied on 5'RACE template switching with UMIs. Seven HCMV-seropositive donors and one seronegative donor made up the eight sequenced donors. Dominant NKG2C+ clonotypes accounted for about 1.0-8% of CD8+ T cells in more than five donors. Where a handful of donors were concerned, these clonotypes also led the CD3+CD56-NKG2C+ fraction. HCMV specificity of the expanded NKG2C+ T cell clones stayed unclear.

The specimen comprised PBMCs from blood, sampled on the day of vaccination. The genes are TRBV5-1 and TRBJ1-2, with a weak D call TRBD1 (5 bases). The sequence came from a man aged 50-60 years who received an inactivated influenza vaccine. CDR3 protein: CASIIVTVSYGYTF. CDR3 bases: TGCGCCAGCATAATCGTGACAGTCTCCTATGGCTACACCTTC.